The 28 T cell receptor beta chains listed next were all sequenced from one sample in a study of blood T cell repertoires in COVID-19. Only in-frame clones appear in the TCRdb table, and some are missing; sequencing was by immunoSEQ multiplex PCR. The sample records about 200,000 clones, 87% being singletons. What was sequenced was peripheral blood. Every receptor here comes from a man in his 60s with active or convalescent COVID-19.

The chain joins TRBV5-1 to TRBJ1-2, with D possibly TRBD1 on 6 matching bases. Germline V gene lookup returns CDR1 SGHRS and CDR2 YFSETQ. The CDR3 length is 13 residues. Trimming took off 4 bases at V and 3 bases at J, with 10 bases between the two ends. CDR3 region: CASSPDSHYGYTF. The CDR3 DNA sequence: TGCGCCAGCAGCCCGGACAGTCACTATGGCTACACCTTC. Full variable domain (outside the CDR3, taken from reference TRBV5-1 and TRBJ1-2): KAGVTQTPRYLIKTRGQQVTLSCSPISGHRSVSWYQQTPGQGLQFLFEYFSETQRNKGNFPGRFSGRQFSNSRSEMNVSTLELGDSALYLCASSPDSHYGYTFGSGTRLTVV.

This sequence joins TRBV10-3 and TRBJ2-1; 9 bases map to TRBD2. CDR3 length: 16 residues. The trim removed 3 bases at V and 5 bases at J, leaving 8 bases unmatched. Germline V gene sequence: CDR1 ENHRY, CDR2 SYGVKD. CDR3 protein: CAISERGVAGDNEQFF. The CDR3 bases are TGTGCCATCAGTGAACGAGGGGTAGCGGGGGACAATGAGCAGTTCTTC.

The chain recombines TRBV7-9 with TRBJ1-6; 11 positions match TRBD1. CDR3 length: 17 amino acids. With 1 base clipped from V and 5 bases from J, the junction kept 4 bases outside the gene matches. CDR1 is SEHNR and CDR2 is FQNEAQ in the germline V gene (reference sequence). The DNA for the CDR3 is TGTGCCAGCAGCTTAGGCCTGGGACAGGGGGATAATTCACCCCTCCACTTT. It yields the protein CASSLGLGQGDNSPLHF.

The chain has TRBV5-1 and TRBJ2-3; 9 nucleotides agree with TRBD2. The CDR3 is 16 amino acids. V shed 0 bases, J shed 6 bases, and the junction held 8 bases outside the gene matches. Looked up from germline, CDR1 is SGHRS and CDR2 is YFSETQ. The CDR3 DNA follows: TGCGCCAGCAGCTTGGGAGGCAGCCTAGCGGGGGATACGCAGTATTTT. As protein: CASSLGGSLAGDTQYF.

V usage is TRBV11-3 and J usage is TRBJ2-3, with TRBD2 identical over 7 bases. From germline, CDR1 is SGHNT and CDR2 YENEEA. The CDR3 is made up of 13 amino acids. V trimming: 2 bases; J trimming: 4 bases; junction bases outside the gene matches: 0. CDR3 in amino acids: CASSLLAADTQYF. CDR3 nucleotides: TGTGCCAGCAGCTTACTAGCGGCAGATACGCAGTATTTT.

The chain carries TRBV27 and TRBJ1-2; D possibly corresponds to TRBD1 (5 bases). The CDR3 length is 15 residues. The V end lost 4 bases, the J end lost 0 bases, and 12 bases lay between the germline ends. Germline assignment: CDR1 MNHEY and CDR2 SMNVEV (reference sequence). The CDR3 nucleotides are TGTGCCAGCAGTTCCCGCGGGGGTCCTAACTATGGCTACACCTTC. It translates to CASSSRGGPNYGYTF.

The V and J genes are TRBV19 and TRBJ1-6, with 8 nucleotides matching TRBD1. V lost 3 bases, J lost 15 bases, and 10 bases stayed unmatched. This CDR3 is built from 14 residues. The germline V gene encodes CDR1 LNHDA and CDR2 SQIVND (reference sequence). CDR3 in amino acids: CASSMTGTGSDLHF. DNA for the CDR3: TGTGCCAGTAGTATGACCGGGACAGGTTCAGACCTCCACTTT. Complete variable domain (other parts from reference TRBV19 and TRBJ1-6): DGGITQSPKYLFRKEGQNVTLSCEQNLNHDAMYWYRQDPGQGLRLIYYSQIVNDFQKGDIAEGYSVSREKKESFPLTVTSAQKNPTAFYLCASSMTGTGSDLHFGNGTRLTVT.

The gene calls are TRBV19 and TRBJ1-5, with D unresolved. The CDR3 spans 13 residues. Deletions cut 6 bases from V and 0 bases from J, with 6 bases between. CDR1 is LNHDA and CDR2 is SQIVND in the germline V gene (reference sequence). The DNA for the CDR3 is TGTGCCAGTAGCGACTATAGCAATCAGCCCCAGCATTTT. It translates to CASSDYSNQPQHF.

The chain employs TRBV11-2 and TRBJ2-3; the D is unclear. Germline values: CDR1 SGHAT, CDR2 FQNNGV. V was shortened by 3 bases and J by 2 bases, with 9 bases between the two germline ends. The length of the CDR3 is 14 residues. DNA for the CDR3: TGTGCCAGCAGCTTTAGTGCGCACACAGATACGCAGTATTTT. The encoded protein is CASSFSAHTDTQYF.

V usage is TRBV9 and J usage is TRBJ2-2; maybe TRBD2 (6 bases). V dropped 0 bases and J dropped 4 bases, with 10 bases sitting between them. Looked up from germline, CDR1 is SGDLS and CDR2 is YYNGEE. This CDR3 has 15 residues. The CDR3 sequence: CASSVVGSGTGELFF. CDR3 DNA sequence: TGTGCCAGCAGCGTAGTAGGTAGCGGCACCGGGGAGCTGTTTTTT.

This rearrangement joins TRBV7-9 to TRBJ1-3, with 7 bases identical to TRBD1. Germline CDR1 is SEHNR and CDR2 is FQNEAQ (reference sequence). The trim removed 5 bases at V and 4 bases at J, leaving 8 bases unmatched. This CDR3 region has 15 residues. CDR3 DNA sequence: TGTGCCAGCAGCCCTAGGGGGACAGCCGGAAACACCATATATTTT. It is translated as CASSPRGTAGNTIYF.

The gene calls are TRBV5-4 and TRBJ2-7, with D perhaps TRBD1 (6 bases). Germline CDR1 is SGHNT and CDR2 is YYREEE (reference sequence). V shed 6 bases and J shed 0 bases, with 13 bases lying between them. There are 14 residues in the CDR3. CDR3 nucleotides: TGTGCCAGCACCACCGACAGGAACTCCTACGAGCAGTACTTC. It specifies CASTTDRNSYEQYF.

The V and J genes are TRBV5-1 and TRBJ1-1; 10 bases are a match to TRBD1. Germline-derived CDR1 and CDR2 are SGHRS and YFSETQ. This CDR3 region has 16 residues. The trim removed 3 bases at V and 1 base at J, leaving 6 bases unmatched. CDR3 residues: CASSWGQGYSNTEAFF. The CDR3 DNA sequence: TGCGCCAGCAGCTGGGGACAGGGGTATTCGAACACTGAAGCTTTCTTT.

The chain joins TRBV6-1 to TRBJ1-2; D remains ambiguous. The CDR3 contains 16 residues. Trimming took 2 bases from V and 4 from J, leaving 17 bases between them. CDR1 and CDR2 (germline): MNHNS, SASEGT. CDR3 protein: CASSELAAPIAYGYTF. CDR3 in DNA: TGTGCCAGCAGTGAATTGGCGGCACCTATTGCCTATGGCTACACCTTC.

The chain is built from TRBV29-1 and TRBJ2-1; TRBD2 matches at 7 bases. Germline CDR1 is SQVTM and CDR2 is ANQGSEA. V dropped 1 base and J dropped 0; count of bases not matched to a gene: 6. The CDR3 consists of 16 residues. The CDR3 DNA is TGCAGCGTTGAAGGGGGGGGATCGAGCTCCTACAATGAGCAGTTCTTC. Protein sequence: CSVEGGGSSSYNEQFF.

Only one count was recorded for this clone. CDR3 DNA sequence: TGTGCCAGCACCCCGGACAGGGCGGGGCAAGAGACCCAGTACTTC. Translated, it gives CASTPDRAGQETQYF. The chain joins TRBV11-1 to TRBJ2-5; 8 bases are shared with TRBD1. The CDR3 length is 15 residues. V lost 7 bases, J lost 2 bases, and 9 bases stayed unmatched. Germline lookup yields CDR1 SGHAT and CDR2 FQDESV (reference sequence).

The genes are TRBV12-3 or TRBV12-4 and TRBJ1-3; TRBD1 agrees at 7 bases. The CDR3 sequence is 13 residues long. The V and J ends lost 7 bases and 4 bases, in that order; junction bases with no gene match: 4. CDR3 residues: CASTKGQGNTIYF. The CDR3 DNA sequence: TGTGCCAGCACCAAGGGACAGGGAAACACCATATATTTT.

The CDR3 DNA follows: TGTGCCAGCAGCTCCCTAGGACGGACAGGGTGGGACAATGAGCAGTTCTTC. Its protein product is CASSSLGRTGWDNEQFF. The rearrangement uses TRBV13 and TRBJ2-1; TRBD1 aligns across 8 bases. There are 17 residues in the CDR3. V shed 4 bases, J shed 5 bases, and the junction held 13 bases outside the gene matches. Germline values: CDR1 PRHDT, CDR2 FYEKMQ (reference sequence).

This clone is a singleton in its sample. The chain recombines TRBV29-1 with TRBJ1-2, with D uncertain. This CDR3 region has 15 residues. Germline CDR1 is SQVTM and CDR2 is ANQGSEA. Between the trimmed V and J ends, which lost 0 bases and 4 bases, there was a span of 15 bases. The CDR3 sequence is CSVEDSTRRGYGYTF. CDR3 DNA sequence: TGCAGCGTTGAAGATTCTACTCGTAGAGGCTATGGCTACACCTTC.

This clone was recorded once. The chain couples TRBV5-1 to TRBJ1-1; D remains ambiguous. This CDR3 has 13 residues. The germline CDR1 and CDR2 sequences are SGHRS and YFSETQ. V lost 4 bases and J 5 bases, leaving 12 bases between the germline ends. The CDR3 bases are TGCGCCAGCAGCCTAGCCGTTAGGACTGAAGCTTTCTTT. Protein: CASSLAVRTEAFF.

The chain uses TRBV9 and TRBJ2-5; TRBD2 aligns across 13 bases. The CDR3 has 15 amino acids. Germline CDR1 is SGDLS and CDR2 is YYNGEE. The V and J ends lost 4 bases and 5 bases, in that order; junction bases with no gene match: 5. The CDR3 sequence is CASSSLTSGGETQYF. For the CDR3, the DNA is TGTGCCAGCAGCTCCCTGACTAGCGGGGGGGAGACCCAGTACTTC. The variable domain in full, completed from reference TRBV9 and TRBJ2-5, reads DSGVTQTPKHLITATGQRVTLRCSPRSGDLSVYWYQQSLDQGLQFLIQYYNGEERAKGNILERFSAQQFPDLHSELNLSSLELGDSALYFCASSSLTSGGETQYFGPGTRLLVL.

The genes are TRBV7-8 and TRBJ1-3; a weak D match, TRBD1 (6 bases). CDR1 and CDR2 (germline): SGHVS, FQNEAQ. Trimming pared 3 bases from V and 0 bases from J, leaving 9 bases between. This CDR3 contains 15 residues. The CDR3 loop is CASSFTGFSGNTIYF. CDR3 nucleotides: TGTGCCAGCAGCTTTACAGGGTTCTCTGGAAACACCATATATTTT.

The J gene is TRBJ2-7, the V gene TRBV6-1; D perhaps matches TRBD2 (7 bases). Trimming pared 1 base from V and 4 bases from J, leaving 11 bases between. CDR3 size: 14 residues. Germline V gene lookup returns CDR1 MNHNS and CDR2 SASEGT. CDR3 protein: CASSEGGGRYEQYF. CDR3 bases: TGTGCCAGCAGTGAAGGGGGGGGCCGATACGAGCAGTACTTC.

The chain has TRBV7-8 and TRBJ2-7, with TRBD1 matching 8 bases. The CDR3 consists of 16 residues. Germline lookup yields CDR1 SGHVS and CDR2 FQNEAQ. The junction had 5 bases not matched to a gene; V was cut back by 1 base and J by 0 bases. CDR3 nucleotides: TGTGCCAGCAGCTTAGTTGGGACAGGACTCTCCTACGAGCAGTACTTC. Translating gives CASSLVGTGLSYEQYF.

The chain employs TRBV6-6 and TRBJ1-6; possible D gene TRBD1, 6 bases. This CDR3 has 14 residues. V lost 6 bases and J lost 10, with 16 bases in between. CDR1 is MNHNY, CDR2 SVGAGI, per germline (reference sequence). CDR3 coding DNA: TGTGCCAGCAGCTCAGGGCCGGACAGATCACCCCTCCACTTT. The encoded protein is CASSSGPDRSPLHF.

This clone has a single count. V gene TRBV5-1 combines with J gene TRBJ1-3; no firm D call. Germline CDR1 is SGHRS and CDR2 is YFSETQ. V was clipped by 0 bases and J by 0 bases, with 10 bases between them. CDR3 length equals 16 residues. The chain's CDR3 is CASSLGVESSGNTIYF. The CDR3 DNA sequence: TGCGCCAGCAGCTTGGGTGTCGAGAGCTCTGGAAACACCATATATTTT.

The chain is built from TRBV18 and TRBJ2-3; D is ambiguous. The CDR3 runs to 11 residues. Between the trimmed V and J ends, which lost 6 bases and 2 bases, there was a span of 3 bases. Germline values: CDR1 KGHSH, CDR2 LQKENI. The CDR3 DNA sequence: TGTGCCAGCTCCTACACAGATACGCAGTATTTT. This translates into CASSYTDTQYF.

The V gene is TRBV6-5, the J gene TRBJ2-7; TRBD2 matches at 9 bases. V shed 6 bases, J shed 3 bases, and the junction held 9 bases outside the gene matches. The length of the CDR3 is 15 residues. Germline V gene sequence: CDR1 MNHEY, CDR2 SVGAGI. In nucleotides, the CDR3 is TGTGCCAGCAGCTTTAGCGGGGGCCTATTCTACGAGCAGTACTTC. Translating gives CASSFSGGLFYEQYF.